The 19 T cell receptor beta chains in this list originate from one sample, sequenced in a study of blood T cell repertoires in COVID-19. Here immunoSEQ multiplex PCR was the method, and the copy in TCRdb shows in-frame clones only, minus some. The sample has approximately 280,000 clones; approximately 81% are singletons. The sample was PBMCs or T cells enriched from blood (not recorded which). The receptors were gathered from a woman in her forties or fifties who had recovered from COVID-19.

This clone was detected ten times or more. J is TRBJ2-1 and V is TRBV27, with 11 bases identical to TRBD1. The CDR3 length is 14 residues. CDR1 is MNHEY and CDR2 is SMNVEV in the germline V gene (reference sequence). The junction had 4 bases not matched to a gene; V was cut back by 7 bases and J by 5 bases. The CDR3 DNA reads TGTGCCAGCAATGGACAGGGGGCTGACAATGAGCAGTTCTTC. This gives the protein CASNGQGADNEQFF.

CDR3 nucleotides: TGTGCCAGCAGCTTAGAGGGCAGGAGGAGATGGTACTTC. Encoded protein: CASSLEGRRRWYF. This chain connects TRBV7-2 to TRBJ2-5; TRBD2 is a possible D gene (5 bases). The CDR3 runs 13 residues. V was pared by 1 base and J by 13 bases, with 16 bases between. Germline CDR1 is SGHTA and CDR2 is FQGNSA. Full variable domain (rest looked up from reference TRBV7-2 and TRBJ2-5): GAGVSQSPSNKVTEKGKDVELRCDPISGHTALYWYRQSLGQGLEFLIYFQGNSAPDKSGLPSDRFSAERTGGSVSTLTIQRTQQEDSAVYLCASSLEGRRRWYFGPGTRLLVL.

The V and J genes are TRBV30 and TRBJ1-1; D is ambiguous. CDR3 length: 16 residues. CDR1 and CDR2 (germline): GTSNPN, SVGIG (reference sequence). V lost 0 bases to trimming and J lost 0 bases, with 14 bases between them. The CDR3 DNA follows: TGTGCCTGGAGTGTTCGACACAACTCCATGAACACTGAAGCTTTCTTT. It encodes CAWSVRHNSMNTEAFF.

CDR3 bases: TGTGCCAGTAGTAGAATACAGGGAGACTATGGCTACACCTTC. As protein: CASSRIQGDYGYTF. The J gene is TRBJ1-2, the V gene TRBV19; D may be TRBD1 (6 bases). Per germline, CDR1 LNHDA and CDR2 SQIVND (reference sequence). Trimming pared 4 bases from V and 3 bases from J, leaving 12 bases between. The CDR3 has 14 amino acids. Complete variable domain (other parts from reference TRBV19 and TRBJ1-2): DGGITQSPKYLFRKEGQNVTLSCEQNLNHDAMYWYRQDPGQGLRLIYYSQIVNDFQKGDIAEGYSVSREKKESFPLTVTSAQKNPTAFYLCASSRIQGDYGYTFGSGTRLTVV.

The chain has TRBV5-8 and TRBJ2-3; 9 bases map to TRBD1. Per germline, CDR1 SGHTS and CDR2 YDEGEE. The ends lost 4 bases at V and 3 bases at J; junction bases unmatched: 6. The CDR3 loop spans 15 amino acids. The CDR3 bases are TGTGCCAGCAGCCCCGGGACAGGGTTTACAGATACGCAGTATTTT. Its translation: CASSPGTGFTDTQYF.

The chain combines TRBV5-1 with TRBJ2-2, with D uncertain. Germline V gene lookup returns CDR1 SGHRS and CDR2 YFSETQ. V was shortened by 4 bases and J by 3 bases, with 13 bases between the two germline ends. The CDR3 is 15 amino acids. The CDR3 DNA sequence: TGCGCCAGCAGCCGCCAAGACTCCTACACCGGGGAGCTGTTTTTT. It encodes CASSRQDSYTGELFF.

The chain links TRBV20-1 to TRBJ1-1; D ambiguous. This CDR3 contains 12 residues. V dropped 3 bases and J dropped 3 bases, with 8 bases sitting between them. Germline V gene sequence: CDR1 DFQATT, CDR2 SNEGSKA (reference sequence). The chain's CDR3 is CSASKADTEAFF. DNA for the CDR3: TGCAGTGCTAGTAAGGCGGACACTGAAGCTTTCTTT.

The CDR3 nucleotides are TGTGCCAGCAGCTCGGACAGGGAAGGCTACACCTTC. It specifies CASSSDREGYTF. V gene TRBV9 combines with J gene TRBJ1-2; the match to TRBD1 covers 8 bases. This CDR3 contains 12 residues. The germline V gene encodes CDR1 SGDLS and CDR2 YYNGEE. Losses at the gene ends were 4 bases for V and 8 bases for J; bases not matched to a gene: 4.

This chain links TRBV19 with TRBJ1-3; maybe TRBD1 (5 bases). Trimming left V 6 bases short and J 2 bases short, with 14 bases between. This CDR3 is built from 15 residues. CDR1 is LNHDA and CDR2 is SQIVND in the germline V gene (reference sequence). The CDR3 region has the DNA TGTGCCAGTAGCGGATCGGCAGGGCCTGGAAACACCATATATTTT. It specifies CASSGSAGPGNTIYF. The full variable domain, in which reference TRBV19 and TRBJ1-3 provide the parts outside the CDR3, is DGGITQSPKYLFRKEGQNVTLSCEQNLNHDAMYWYRQDPGQGLRLIYYSQIVNDFQKGDIAEGYSVSREKKESFPLTVTSAQKNPTAFYLCASSGSAGPGNTIYFGEGSWLTVV.

The V call is TRBV29-1, the J call TRBJ1-1; 10 bases map to TRBD1. Losses at the gene ends were 4 bases for V and 3 bases for J; bases not matched to a gene: 5. Germline CDR1 SQVTM, CDR2 ANQGSEA. CDR3 length equals 14 residues. The CDR3 region has the DNA TGCAGCGTTGGGGACAGGGGTAGGCACACTGAAGCTTTCTTT. This codes for CSVGDRGRHTEAFF.

DNA for the CDR3: TGCGCCAGCAGCGGGGGGACAGGATTTTACGAGCAGTACTTC. Translated, it gives CASSGGTGFYEQYF. V usage is TRBV5-1 and J usage is TRBJ2-7; 8 bases are shared with TRBD1. The CDR3 has 14 amino acids. Germline V CDR1 and CDR2: SGHRS, YFSETQ. After removal of 4 bases from V and 4 bases from J, the junction contained 7 bases not matched to a gene.

This chain uses TRBV2 with TRBJ1-6, with a tentative D call TRBD1 (6 bases). V was shortened by 8 bases and J by 9 bases, with 14 bases between the two germline ends. Germline CDR1 reads SNHLY; CDR2 reads FYNNEI. This CDR3 is 13 amino acids long. The CDR3 DNA reads as TGTGCCAGCTCCAGTGCAGGGGTTTCACCCCTCCACTTT. Translated, it gives CASSSAGVSPLHF. Together with reference TRBV2 and TRBJ1-6, the CDR3 gives the full variable domain: EPEVTQTPSHQVTQMGQEVILRCVPISNHLYFYWYRQILGQKVEFLVSFYNNEISEKSEIFDDQFSVERPDGSNFTLKIRSTKLEDSAMYFCASSSAGVSPLHFGNGTRLTVT.

This clone was counted a few times. The chain has TRBV9 and TRBJ2-2; D perhaps matches TRBD2 (5 bases). The V and J ends lost 0 bases and 2 bases respectively, with 11 bases between them. Germline V gene data show CDR1 as SGDLS and CDR2 as YYNGEE. This CDR3 comprises 16 residues. The CDR3 bases are TGTGCCAGCAGCGTAGAAGGAGGTATCAACACCGGGGAGCTGTTTTTT. Translation: CASSVEGGINTGELFF.

The V and J genes are TRBV3-1 (or the pseudogene TRBV3-2) and TRBJ1-1; tentatively, D is TRBD1 (5 bases). Germline V gives CDR1 LGHDT, CDR2 YNNKEL (reference sequence). Trimming took off 4 bases at V and 3 bases at J, with 9 bases between the two ends. This CDR3 comprises 13 residues. CDR3 sequence: CASSRTGDTEAFF. The DNA for the CDR3 is TGTGCCAGCAGCCGGACGGGGGACACTGAAGCTTTCTTT.

The chain has TRBV4-1 and TRBJ1-3; D may be TRBD1 (6 bases). Germline values: CDR1 MGHRA, CDR2 YSYEKL. The V and J ends lost 0 bases and 2 bases respectively, with 11 bases between them. There are 16 residues in the CDR3. CDR3 DNA sequence: TGCGCCAGCAGCCAAGATAACAGGGAGCCTGGAAACACCATATATTTT. Amino acids: CASSQDNREPGNTIYF.

V and J are TRBV18 and TRBJ1-3; a possible D gene is TRBD1 (5 bases). Germline CDR1 and CDR2: KGHSH and LQKENI. The CDR3 totals 17 residues. With 1 base removed from V and 0 bases from J, the gap between germline ends came to 13 bases. The chain's CDR3 is CASSPQSTVSSGNTIYF. The CDR3 DNA sequence: TGTGCCAGCTCACCACAGTCGACAGTGAGCTCTGGAAACACCATATATTTT.

The genes are TRBV5-1 and TRBJ1-5; tentatively, D is TRBD1 (5 bases). Germline values: CDR1 SGHRS, CDR2 YFSETQ. CDR3 length: 13 residues. V was cut by 4 bases and J by 4 bases, with 9 bases left in between. The CDR3 loop reads CASSVGGNQPQHF. The CDR3 nucleotides are TGCGCCAGCAGCGTCGGGGGGAATCAGCCCCAGCATTTT.

The CDR3 nucleotides read TGTGCCACCAGTGATCCGGGACAGGGGGCGGAGACCCAGTACTTC. Protein product: CATSDPGQGAETQYF. This chain uses TRBV24-1 with TRBJ2-5; 12 bases map to TRBD1. This CDR3 has 15 residues. CDR1 and CDR2 (germline): KGHDR, SFDVKD. V was clipped by 3 bases and J by 5 bases; unmatched bases: 3.

The chain links TRBV2 to TRBJ2-7; a weak D match, TRBD1 (6 bases). This CDR3 comprises 13 residues. Germline CDR1 and CDR2: SNHLY and FYNNEI. V was cut by 8 bases and J by 1 base, with 12 bases left in between. The CDR3 loop is CASRTDQSYEQYF. As DNA, the CDR3 is TGTGCCAGCCGGACAGACCAGTCCTACGAGCAGTACTTC.